The 13 T cell receptor beta chains below all came from one sample that was sequenced in a study of blood T cell repertoires in COVID-19. Sequencing used immunoSEQ multiplex PCR; TCRdb keeps in-frame clones, though not all of them. Of about 100,000 clones in the sample, roughly 87% were seen once. Sequenced sample: peripheral blood. These receptors all stem from an older woman with acute or convalescent COVID-19.

V gene TRBV2 combines with J gene TRBJ2-5; D perhaps matches TRBD1 (5 bases). In germline, CDR1 is SNHLY, CDR2 FYNNEI. The CDR3 totals 18 residues. Trimming took off 8 bases at V and 0 bases at J, with 25 bases between the two ends. The CDR3 reads CASAATPSTATNQETQYF. DNA for the CDR3: TGTGCCAGCGCCGCTACTCCTTCGACAGCCACGAACCAAGAGACCCAGTACTTC.

This clone came up once. The chain links TRBV4-2 to TRBJ1-1; 11 nucleotides align to TRBD1. The CDR3 loop spans 17 amino acids. The V segment lost 4 bases and the J segment 2 bases; nucleotides outside the gene matches: 9. CDR1 LGHNA and CDR2 YNFKEQ come from the germline V gene. The chain's CDR3 is CASSRLDRGRGNTEAFF. The CDR3 DNA reads as TGTGCCAGCAGCCGACTGGACAGGGGGCGGGGAAACACTGAAGCTTTCTTT.

The chain carries TRBV6-6 and TRBJ2-3; the match to TRBD1 covers 7 bases. The CDR3 runs to 14 residues. CDR1 is MNHNY, CDR2 SVGAGI, per germline (reference sequence). Trimming took 6 bases from V and 3 from J; bases not matched to a gene: 6. The CDR3 is CASRRQGLTDTQYF. The DNA of the CDR3 is TGTGCCAGCAGACGACAGGGTTTGACAGATACGCAGTATTTT.

The rearrangement joins TRBV11-3 to TRBJ1-1, with a weak D call TRBD1 (6 bases). The length of the CDR3 is 15 residues. Trimming removed 5 bases at V and 2 bases at J, with 15 bases between. Germline V gene lookup returns CDR1 SGHNT and CDR2 YENEEA. CDR3 sequence (DNA): TGTGCCAGCAGCGTATCCAGGGGCGCCAACACTGAAGCTTTCTTT. It is translated as CASSVSRGANTEAFF.

The CDR3 loop reads CASSDSTGGLIPNYGYTF. CDR3 DNA: TGTGCCAGCAGTGACTCAACAGGGGGCCTCATCCCTAACTATGGCTACACCTTC. The V and J genes are TRBV25-1 and TRBJ1-2; 9 bases are shared with TRBD1. The germline V gene has CDR1 MGHDK and CDR2 SYGVNS. V was clipped by 3 bases and J by 0 bases; unmatched bases: 11. The CDR3 spans 18 residues.

This clone was recorded only once. The chain couples TRBV9 to TRBJ2-1; 9 bases agree with TRBD2. The CDR3 is 16 amino acids. Per the germline V gene, CDR1 is SGDLS and CDR2 is YYNGEE. Losses at the gene ends were 1 base for V and 8 bases for J; bases not matched to a gene: 10. CDR3 sequence: CASSVTGTSSSDEQFF. CDR3 in DNA: TGTGCCAGCAGCGTAACCGGGACTAGCAGTTCCGATGAGCAGTTCTTC.

This sequence joins TRBV4-1 and TRBJ2-1; 11 bases line up with TRBD2. Germline CDR1 is MGHRA and CDR2 is YSYEKL. The ends lost 3 bases at V and 12 bases at J; junction bases unmatched: 7. This CDR3 region has 14 residues. CDR3: CASSQASGRMGQFF. In DNA, the CDR3 is TGCGCCAGCAGCCAGGCTAGCGGGAGGATGGGGCAGTTCTTC.

The chain carries TRBV27 and TRBJ1-1, with TRBD1 matching over 9 bases. The CDR3 loop spans 16 amino acids. Germline CDR1 reads MNHEY; CDR2 reads SMNVEV (reference sequence). V trimming: 5 bases; J trimming: 2 bases; junction bases outside the gene matches: 9. In DNA form, the CDR3 reads TGTGCCAGCAGTAACTCCGGGACAGGGATTAACACTGAAGCTTTCTTT. The encoded protein is CASSNSGTGINTEAFF.

V usage is TRBV27 and J usage is TRBJ2-7; 14 bases line up with TRBD2. V lost 5 bases and J lost 6; bases outside the gene matches: 12. The CDR3 sequence is 17 residues long. Germline V CDR1 and CDR2: MNHEY, SMNVEV (reference sequence). CDR3: CASSATGTSGSRAEQYF. In nucleotides, the CDR3 is TGTGCCAGCAGTGCAACCGGGACTAGCGGGAGTCGGGCCGAGCAGTACTTC.

This sequence joins TRBV9 and TRBJ1-1; no definite D call. Germline assignment: CDR1 SGDLS and CDR2 YYNGEE. Trimming stripped 2 bases from V and 1 base from J, with 6 bases between. The CDR3 loop spans 13 amino acids. The CDR3 region is CASSVSPNTEAFF. The CDR3 DNA sequence: TGTGCCAGCAGCGTTAGTCCGAACACTGAAGCTTTCTTT.

DNA of the CDR3: TGTGCCAGCAGCTTCGACAGGGGAGGAGGAGAGACCCAGTACTTC. Protein: CASSFDRGGGETQYF. The V and J genes are TRBV27 and TRBJ2-5; 8 bases are a match to TRBD1. V was clipped by 6 bases and J by 4 bases; unmatched bases: 10. The V gene's germline CDR1 is MNHEY and CDR2 SMNVEV (reference sequence). This CDR3 spans 15 amino acids.

The V and J genes are TRBV5-1 and TRBJ2-1; 9 bases map to TRBD2. The ends lost 7 bases at V and 3 bases at J; junction bases unmatched: 8. The CDR3 contains 15 residues. Germline-derived CDR1 and CDR2 are SGHRS and YFSETQ. DNA for the CDR3: TGCGCCAGCGGCCCTACTAGCGGGCTCTACAATGAGCAGTTCTTC. Amino acid sequence: CASGPTSGLYNEQFF.

This clone appeared a single time. V and J are TRBV15 and TRBJ1-1; 7 bases line up with TRBD1. Germline V CDR1 and CDR2: LNHNV, YYDKDF (reference sequence). CDR3 size: 13 residues. After removal of 0 bases from V and 7 bases from J, the junction contained 2 bases not matched to a gene. The CDR3 DNA is TGTGCCACCAGCAGAGAACAGGGGAATGAAGCTTTCTTT. This translates into CATSREQGNEAFF.